Reported below is one T cell receptor beta chain. This entry is derived from a study of cytomegalovirus exposure and HLA in healthy donors. CDR1 and CDR2 from the germline V gene are SGDLS and YYNGEE. The CDR3 runs 15 residues. The trim removed 2 bases at V and 1 base at J, leaving 6 bases unmatched. Only in-frame clones appear in the TCRdb table, and some are missing; sequencing was by immunoSEQ multiplex PCR. The sample has around 160,000 clones, just under 85% seen once; the top ten hold over 2%. The chain has TRBV9 and TRBJ2-7, with 7 nucleotides matching TRBD2. This sequence was found in a man aged 30 to 39 in good health and CMV-seropositive. The material sequenced was PBMCs. The CDR3 sequence is CASSVGTIASYEQYF. CDR3 coding DNA: TGTGCCAGCAGCGTCGGGACTATTGCTTCCTACGAGCAGTACTTC.